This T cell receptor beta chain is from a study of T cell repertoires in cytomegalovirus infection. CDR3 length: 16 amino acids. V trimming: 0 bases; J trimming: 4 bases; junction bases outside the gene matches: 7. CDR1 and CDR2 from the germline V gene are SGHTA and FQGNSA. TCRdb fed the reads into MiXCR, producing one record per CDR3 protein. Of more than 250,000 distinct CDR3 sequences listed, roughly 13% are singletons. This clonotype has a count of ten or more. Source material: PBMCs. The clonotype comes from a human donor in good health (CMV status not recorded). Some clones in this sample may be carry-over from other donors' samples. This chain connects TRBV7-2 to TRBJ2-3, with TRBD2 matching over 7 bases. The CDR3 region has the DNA TGTGCCAGCAGCTTAGCCGTAGGACTAGATGCAGATACGCAGTATTTT. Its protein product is CASSLAVGLDADTQYF. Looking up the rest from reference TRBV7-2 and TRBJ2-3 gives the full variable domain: GAGVSQSPSNKVTEKGKDVELRCDPISGHTALYWYRQSLGQGLEFLIYFQGNSAPDKSGLPSDRFSAERTGGSVSTLTIQRTQQEDSAVYLCASSLAVGLDADTQYFGPGTRLTVL.